Listed below are T cell receptor beta chains from one sample, sequenced in a study of blood T cell repertoires in COVID-19. This table comes from immunoSEQ multiplex PCR, and its TCRdb copy is limited to in-frame clones, with some not included. The sample contains under 85,000 clones, around 80% of which appear only once. The sample was peripheral blood. These receptors originate from a man aged 45-60 years with COVID-19, enrolled during active disease. CDR3s include the opening cysteine and the closing phenylalanine or tryptophan. A D gene is named only where the DNA matches it firmly. A clone size is listed for some rows: how often the clone was seen (once, few, many), or a class if it is expanded.

d_call clone_size j_call v_call cdr3_aa cdr3_nt
- - TRBJ1-5 TRBV7-2 CASSPARGSRQPQHF TGTGCCAGCAGCCCCGCAAGGGGGTCCCGTCAGCCCCAGCATTTT
TRBD1 - TRBJ1-6 TRBV11-2 CASSFRDRERYSPLHF TGTGCCAGCAGCTTCCGGGACAGGGAAAGGTATTCACCCCTCCACTTT
- - TRBJ2-2 TRBV10-1 CASSDGGAGTGELFF TGCGCCAGCAGTGATGGGGGGGCGGGCACCGGGGAGCTGTTTTTT
TRBD2 - TRBJ2-3 TRBV7-2 CASSLAQAGDTQYF TGTGCCAGCAGCTTAGCCCAAGCGGGGGATACGCAGTATTTT
- - TRBJ2-1 TRBV13 CASTRERNEQFF TGTGCCAGCACCAGGGAACGCAATGAGCAGTTCTTC
- - TRBJ1-6 TRBV5-6 CASSLNPGRNSPLHF TGTGCCAGCAGCTTGAATCCGGGGAGGAATTCACCCCTCCACTTT
- - TRBJ1-5 TRBV7-2 CASSLGAYQPQHF TGTGCCAGCAGCTTAGGGGCCTATCAGCCCCAGCATTTT
- - TRBJ2-5 TRBV10-3 CAIGSHSETQYF TGTGCCATCGGGAGCCACTCGGAGACCCAGTACTTC
- - TRBJ2-5 TRBV14 CASSQPREGTQYF TGTGCCAGCAGCCAACCTCGAGAGGGGACCCAGTACTTC
- - TRBJ1-3 TRBV18 CASSPPGEAGNTIYF TGTGCCAGCTCACCACCTGGGGAGGCGGGAAACACCATATATTTT
TRBD1 - TRBJ1-1 TRBV11-1 CASSFDRVVTEAFF TGTGCCAGCAGCTTTGACAGGGTCGTCACTGAAGCTTTCTTT
TRBD2 - TRBJ2-1 TRBV4-1 CASSQDSGGAAYNEQFF TGCGCCAGCAGCCAGGATAGCGGGGGGGCGGCCTACAATGAGCAGTTCTTC
- - TRBJ1-2 TRBV19 CASSIPGSPGYTF TGTGCCAGTAGTATCCCAGGGTCCCCTGGCTACACCTTC
- - TRBJ2-1 TRBV18 CASSPPSGPTYNEQFF TGTGCCAGCTCACCACCGTCAGGGCCAACCTACAATGAGCAGTTCTTC
- - TRBJ2-3 TRBV4-1 CASSHSRGQPTDTQYF TGCGCCAGCAGCCACTCCCGTGGACAGCCTACAGATACGCAGTATTTT
- - TRBJ1-5 TRBV6-6 CASRPTGESQPQHF TGTGCCAGCAGACCTACAGGTGAGAGTCAGCCCCAGCATTTT
TRBD2 - TRBJ2-3 TRBV9 CASSPGGAEFTDTQYF TGTGCCAGCAGCCCGGGGGGGGCAGAGTTCACAGATACGCAGTATTTT
TRBD1 - TRBJ1-2 TRBV5-5 CASSLAGTGPSNYGYTF TGTGCCAGCAGCTTGGCCGGGACAGGGCCTTCTAACTATGGCTACACCTTC
TRBD1 - TRBJ1-1 TRBV7-3 CASSPTGGGTEAFF TGTGCCAGCAGCCCAACAGGGGGGGGCACTGAAGCTTTCTTT
- - TRBJ2-5 TRBV5-1 CASSRGRGDLETQYF TGCGCCAGCTCGAGGGGGCGGGGAGACCTAGAGACCCAGTACTTC
- - TRBJ2-4 TRBV27 CATQGIAKNIQYF TGTGCCACGCAGGGGATAGCCAAAAACATTCAGTACTTC
TRBD1 - TRBJ2-7 TRBV27 CASSLFSRGQSEQYF TGTGCCAGCAGTTTATTTTCCAGGGGGCAATCCGAGCAGTACTTC
- - TRBJ2-5 TRBV2 CASTRGGVKETQYF TGTGCCAGCACGAGGGGCGGGGTGAAAGAGACCCAGTACTTC
- - TRBJ2-5 TRBV7-3 CASSLKLAGPLGPRVETQYF TGTGCCAGCAGCTTAAAGTTGGCAGGGCCATTAGGTCCAAGAGTGGAGACCCAGTACTTC
- - TRBJ1-6 TRBV2 CASSRDSYNSPLHF TGTGCCAGTAGCAGGGACTCCTATAATTCACCCCTCCACTTT
- few TRBJ2-2 TRBV13 CASSLDVQRGRGELFF TGTGCCAGCAGCTTAGACGTCCAGAGAGGTCGGGGGGAGCTGTTTTTT
TRBD2 once TRBJ2-4 TRBV3-1/TRBV3-2 CASSQGLRGVQLAKNIQYF TGTGCCAGCAGCCAAGGTTTGCGGGGGGTCCAACTAGCCAAAAACATTCAGTACTTC
- many TRBJ2-3 TRBV3-1/TRBV3-2 CASSQADTQYF TGTGCCAGCAGCCAAGCGGATACGCAGTATTTT
- - TRBJ1-1 TRBV10-3 CAISPSPLNTEAFF TGTGCCATCAGTCCTAGCCCGTTGAACACTGAAGCTTTCTTT
- - TRBJ2-3 TRBV6-5 CASSFTGYTDTQYF TGTGCCAGCAGCTTCACAGGGTACACAGATACGCAGTATTTT
- - TRBJ2-2 TRBV18 CASSLIEQGKRAGELFF TGTGCCAGCTCCCTCATCGAACAGGGCAAAAGGGCCGGGGAGCTGTTTTTT
TRBD1 few TRBJ1-3 TRBV2 CASSAETGAGNTIYF TGTGCCAGCAGTGCTGAGACAGGGGCTGGAAACACCATATATTTT
- few TRBJ2-7 TRBV27 CASQAWGDRSHYEQYF TGTGCCAGTCAGGCCTGGGGGGACAGATCTCACTACGAGCAGTACTTC